This T cell receptor (beta chain) was retrieved from a study of blood T cell repertoires in COVID-19. Across the study: The United States, Italy and Spain provided the acute and convalescent COVID-19 samples. Nucleic acid was either cDNA or gDNA, and it came from T cells, B-cell-depleted T cells, or PBMCs.

Assay used: immunoSEQ multiplex PCR; TCRdb lists only in-frame clones, some missing. In the table there are approximately 190,000 clones, 84% of which are singletons. Germline assignment: CDR1 LNHDA and CDR2 SQIVND (reference sequence). V lost 4 bases to trimming and J lost 5 bases, with 14 bases between them. The CDR3 is 14 residues long. This clonotype was sampled from a young man with active or convalescent COVID-19. The chain recombines TRBV19 with TRBJ1-2, with D perhaps TRBD1 (5 bases). The sample was peripheral blood. The CDR3 coding sequence is TGTGCCAGTAGTACCGTGGAGGGGCTATATGGCTACACCTTC. This translates into CASSTVEGLYGYTF.